What follows are 26 T cell receptor beta chains derived from one specimen sequenced in a study of identical twins (dated by TCRdb to 2015 to 2016). Libraries came from 5' RACE. The instrument was an Illumina HiSeq 2000. In-frame beta chains were kept once TCRdb had trimmed the public reads at Q25 with fastp and called clones with MiXCR. Identical CDR3 proteins give one entry, which carries the most common genes and DNA. The sample table holds around 1.7 million distinct CDR3 sequences, of which 25% to 35% were seen once. The leading ten clones occupy more than 0.25% of the sample. Sequencing was carried out using cord blood. These receptors originate from a newborn girl in good health.

This clonotype has more than one count but fewer than ten. The chain has TRBV20-1 and TRBJ2-1, with D perhaps matching TRBD2 (5 bases). Germline V gene data show CDR1 as DFQATT and CDR2 as SNEGSKA (reference sequence). CDR3 length: 14 residues. The germline V and J ends were trimmed by 6 bases and 8 bases, with 20 bases remaining between them. The CDR3 DNA is TGCAGTGCCGCCCAAGCGCTACTGAGGGATGAGCAGTTCTTC. This gives the protein CSAAQALLRDEQFF.

This clonotype showed up just once. The chain employs TRBV20-1 and TRBJ2-7; D remains unclear. The DNA end is a closer match to TRBJ2-5, so the J assignment may be wrong. CDR1 and CDR2 (germline): DFQATT, SNEGSKA (reference sequence). This CDR3 contains 14 residues. The CDR3 here is CSARDPPHRETQYF. The DNA of the CDR3 is TGCAGTGCTAGAGATCCCCCCCACCGGGAGACCCAGTACTTC.

The chain couples TRBV11-2 to TRBJ1-1; weak D call: TRBD1 (5 bases). The CDR3 covers 13 residues. The V and J ends lost 5 bases and 5 bases respectively, with 12 bases between them. Germline V gene lookup returns CDR1 SGHAT and CDR2 FQNNGV. Written as DNA, the CDR3 is TGTGCCAGCAGCACCAGGGTTGGGACTGAAGCTTTCTTT. This gives the protein CASSTRVGTEAFF.

This clonotype was observed a handful of times. The junction does not match germline at one end; this may be a read error. This sequence joins TRBV19 and TRBJ2-1; 11 bases are a match to TRBD2. The germline V gene has CDR1 LNHDA and CDR2 SQIVND (reference sequence). This CDR3 is 15 amino acids long. The CDR3 sequence: CASSMGTSGYNEQFF. As DNA, the CDR3 is TGTGCCAGCAGTATGGGGACTAGCGGATACAATGAGCAGTTCTTC.

This clonotype was seen a handful of times. The chain joins TRBV3-1 to TRBJ2-1; 12 bases line up with TRBD1. In germline, CDR1 is LGHDT, CDR2 YNNKEL (reference sequence). The CDR3 extends over 16 amino acids. V was clipped by 0 bases and J by 8 bases; unmatched bases: 5. The CDR3 coding sequence is TGTGCCAGCAGCCAAGACGGGACAGGGGGCTGGGATGAGCAGTTCTTC. The encoded protein is CASSQDGTGGWDEQFF.

The chain couples TRBV5-1 to TRBJ2-7; D not certain. Germline CDR1 and CDR2: SGHRS and YFSETQ. The CDR3 has 14 residues. Deletions cut 0 bases from V and 2 bases from J, with 9 bases between. CDR3: CASSLGYTPYEQYF. CDR3 DNA: TGCGCCAGCAGCTTGGGGTACACCCCCTACGAGCAGTACTTC.

The gene calls are TRBV4-1 and TRBJ2-2; D is ambiguous. The V end lost 0 bases, the J end lost 7 bases, and 9 bases lay between the germline ends. CDR1 and CDR2 (germline): MGHRA, YSYEKL. The CDR3 has 14 residues. CDR3 protein: CASSQDYGFGELFF. CDR3 coding DNA: TGCGCCAGCAGCCAAGATTATGGGTTCGGGGAGCTGTTTTTT.

The V call is TRBV4-2, the J call TRBJ2-5; 8 bases are shared with TRBD2. CDR3 length equals 16 residues. Trimming removed 1 base from V and 11 bases from J; junction bases left unmatched: 15. The germline V gene has CDR1 LGHNA and CDR2 YNFKEQ. As DNA, the CDR3 is TGTGCCAGCAGCCAAGCGTCGGGGGGGCCCTACAATGAGCAGTACTTC. Its translation: CASSQASGGPYNEQYF.

This clonotype was counted between two and nine times. This chain links TRBV20-1 with TRBJ2-3, with D perhaps matching TRBD2 (6 bases). Per the germline V gene, CDR1 is DFQATT and CDR2 is SNEGSKA (reference sequence). The CDR3 runs to 13 residues. Trimming took 5 bases from V and 7 from J, leaving 16 bases between them. Written as DNA, the CDR3 is TGCAGTGCTCGGGACCTAGCGCGTTATACGCAGTATTTT. It translates to CSARDLARYTQYF.

CDR3 amino acids: CASSLGLGRVREQFF. CDR3 in DNA: TGTGCCAGCAGCTTGGGACTAGGTCGGGTGAGGGAGCAGTTCTTC. V is TRBV5-6 and J is TRBJ2-1, with a possible D match to TRBD2 (6 bases). Deletions cut 0 bases from V and 10 bases from J, with 17 bases between. Per the germline V gene, CDR1 is SGHDT and CDR2 is YYEEEE. The CDR3 extends over 15 amino acids. Looking up the rest from reference TRBV5-6 and TRBJ2-1 gives the full variable domain: DAGVTQSPTHLIKTRGQQVTLRCSPKSGHDTVSWYQQALGQGPQFIFQYYEEEERQRGNFPDRFSGHQFPNYSSELNVNALLLGDSALYLCASSLGLGRVREQFFGPGTRLTVL.

This clonotype was observed at least ten times. The chain is built from TRBV28 and TRBJ2-1, with D unresolved. The CDR3 is made up of 13 amino acids. V lost 3 bases and J 2 bases, leaving 5 bases between the germline ends. Per the germline V gene, CDR1 is MDHEN and CDR2 is SYDVKM. CDR3 region: CASSFGPYNEQFF. The DNA of the CDR3 is TGTGCCAGCAGTTTTGGGCCCTACAATGAGCAGTTCTTC.

Points on this clonotype: An end of the junction differs from the germline gene, which may be a read error. The V call is TRBV6-2 or TRBV6-3, the J call TRBJ2-7; the match to TRBD1 covers 7 bases. CDR1 is MNHEY, CDR2 SVGEGT, per germline. This CDR3 is built from 14 residues. CDR3 nucleotides: TGTGCCAGCACCGACAGGGACAGATCCTACGAGCAGTGCTTC. As protein: CASTDRDRSYEQCF.

The chain joins TRBV10-2 to TRBJ1-2; a possible D gene is TRBD1 (5 bases). V gave up 7 bases and J gave up 0 bases, with 15 bases separating them. The CDR3 consists of 15 residues. CDR1 WSHSY and CDR2 SAAADI come from the germline V gene. CDR3 loop: CASKWGRGANYGYTF. For the CDR3, the DNA is TGCGCCAGCAAATGGGGACGGGGAGCTAACTATGGCTACACCTTC.

The chain employs TRBV4-1 and TRBJ2-7; 9 bases fit TRBD1. CDR1 and CDR2 (germline): MGHRA, YSYEKL. With 5 bases clipped from V and 2 bases from J, the junction kept 7 bases outside the gene matches. The CDR3 is 15 residues long. The CDR3 DNA sequence: TGCGCCAGCAGCTTATTCGGGACAGGGACCTACGAGCAGTACTTC. This gives the protein CASSLFGTGTYEQYF.

The chain combines TRBV7-2 with TRBJ1-2, with 7 bases matching TRBD1. V shed 0 bases, J shed 13 bases, and the junction held 11 bases outside the gene matches. CDR3 length: 14 residues. CDR1 SGHTA and CDR2 FQGNSA come from the germline V gene. The CDR3 loop is CASSLAYPLGDSTF. The DNA of the CDR3 is TGTGCCAGCAGCTTAGCGTATCCCTTGGGGGACAGCACCTTC.

This clonotype showed up just a few times. The chain combines TRBV7-2 with TRBJ2-7, with a possible D match to TRBD1 (6 bases). CDR3 length: 14 residues. The V gene lost 5 bases and the J gene lost 2 bases, with 13 bases spanning the gap. Germline loops: CDR1 SGHTA, CDR2 FQGNSA. CDR3 sequence: CASSPQQGAYEQYF. CDR3 in DNA: TGTGCCAGCAGCCCCCAACAGGGCGCCTACGAGCAGTACTTC.

The rearrangement links TRBV4-2 to TRBJ2-5; 8 bases map to TRBD1. This CDR3 contains 14 residues. Germline trimming cut 5 bases from V and 11 bases from J; bases unmatched to any gene: 13. The germline CDR1 and CDR2 sequences are LGHNA and YNFKEQ. The DNA of the CDR3 is TGTGCCAGCAGCGAAGGACAGGGAAAGAATGAGCAGTACTTC. This sequence encodes CASSEGQGKNEQYF.

The sample holds a few counts of this clonotype. This chain connects TRBV12-3 or TRBV12-4 to TRBJ1-4, with a weak D call TRBD1 (5 bases). This CDR3 is 16 amino acids long. V lost 1 base to trimming and J lost 0 bases, with 9 bases between them. The CDR3 is CASSLGGATTNEKLFF. The CDR3 nucleotides read TGTGCCAGCAGTTTAGGCGGGGCCACAACTAATGAAAAACTGTTTTTT.

Only a few counts were recorded for this clonotype. The chain recombines TRBV20-1 with TRBJ1-1; the D is unclear. CDR1 is DFQATT, CDR2 SNEGSKA, per germline (reference sequence). Trimming removed 0 bases from V and 11 bases from J, with 10 bases in between. The CDR3 extends over 11 amino acids. This CDR3 reads CSARDPFDAFF. DNA for the CDR3: TGCAGTGCTAGAGATCCGTTTGATGCTTTCTTT.

On this clonotype itself: This may arise from a read error, as a much more abundant clone is one base away. The chain is built from TRBV2 and TRBJ2-1; D uncertain. Trimming cost V 7 bases and J 13 bases, with 20 bases left between them. Germline V gene data show CDR1 as SNHLY and CDR2 as FYNNEI. The CDR3 runs to 13 residues. The CDR3 nucleotides are TGTGCCAGCAAACGGCTATCCCAAGAGACCCAGTTCTTC. Protein product: CASKRLSQETQFF.

The rearrangement links TRBV28 to TRBJ1-6, with TRBD1 identical over 8 bases. J gave up 8 bases and V 2 bases, and 8 bases lay outside the gene matches. This CDR3 is built from 16 residues. CDR1 MDHEN and CDR2 SYDVKM come from the germline V gene. The CDR3 region is CASSLVSGTGHSPLHF. The CDR3 DNA is TGTGCCAGCAGTTTAGTTTCCGGGACAGGTCATTCACCCCTCCACTTT.

V gene TRBV28 combines with J gene TRBJ2-1; 13 bases align to TRBD2. V lost 0 bases, J lost 6 bases, and 5 bases stayed unmatched. Germline loops: CDR1 MDHEN, CDR2 SYDVKM. The CDR3 has 17 amino acids. The CDR3 bases are TGTGCCAGCAGTTTATGGGGACTAGCGGGAACTGGCAATGAGCAGTTCTTC. The encoded protein is CASSLWGLAGTGNEQFF.

This clonotype was detected only a few times. This chain joins TRBV7-8 and TRBJ2-7, with TRBD1 matching over 9 bases. Germline loops: CDR1 SGHVS, CDR2 FQNEAQ. Losses at the gene ends were 7 bases for V and 5 bases for J; bases not matched to a gene: 12. This CDR3 has 15 residues. The CDR3 here is CASTKERTGVDEQYF. The CDR3 DNA sequence: TGTGCCAGCACCAAAGAAAGGACAGGGGTCGACGAGCAGTACTTC.

This chain links TRBV7-2 with TRBJ2-7, with 7 positions matching TRBD1. The germline V gene has CDR1 SGHTA and CDR2 FQGNSA. The CDR3 sequence is 14 residues long. The V and J ends lost 5 bases and 6 bases, in that order; junction bases with no gene match: 10. The CDR3 DNA reads TGTGCCAGCAGCGGGACAGTACCCTTTGGCGAGCAGTACTTC. Translation: CASSGTVPFGEQYF.

This chain uses TRBV12-3 or TRBV12-4 with TRBJ1-2, with 7 bases that match TRBD1. Trimming removed 6 bases from V and 4 bases from J; junction bases left unmatched: 5. The CDR3 runs to 13 residues. The CDR3 nucleotides read TGTGCCAGCAGGCAACAGGGGTCCTATGGCTACACCTTC. Translating it yields CASRQQGSYGYTF.

The J gene is TRBJ1-1, the V gene TRBV5-6, with D hard to call. Germline V gene lookup returns CDR1 SGHDT and CDR2 YYEEEE. Trimming cost V 0 bases and J 10 bases, with 16 bases left between them. This CDR3 has 14 amino acids. CDR3 region: CASSLAVPTAGAFF. The CDR3 DNA is TGTGCCAGCAGCTTGGCCGTCCCGACGGCGGGAGCTTTCTTT.